The present T cell receptor (beta chain) was sequenced within a study of cytomegalovirus exposure and HLA in healthy donors. Regarding the study as a whole: In vitro experiments confirmed that a few CMV-associated chains were specific for CMV antigens.

Vbeta (60) and Jbeta (13) primers were used in the PCR. The assay was immunoSEQ multiplex PCR, and TCRdb's table has in-frame clones only and misses some. Of about 200,000 clones listed, around 76% were seen once; the top ten hold 0.63%. The V gene's germline CDR1 is GTSNPN and CDR2 SVGIG (reference sequence). The CDR3 has 13 residues. V trimming: 2 bases; J trimming: 7 bases; junction bases outside the gene matches: 5. This clone came up once. Its antigen is still unknown. The clonotype comes from a man aged 18-30 years in good health and CMV-seronegative. Source material: PBMCs. The chain combines TRBV30 with TRBJ1-2; TRBD1 matches at 9 bases. The CDR3: CAWSLDRGSGYTF. For the CDR3, the DNA is TGTGCCTGGAGTTTGGACAGGGGATCTGGCTACACCTTC.